Each of the 20 T cell receptor beta chains below was sequenced from the same sample in a study of blood T cell repertoires in COVID-19. Using immunoSEQ multiplex PCR, the repertoire was profiled, and TCRdb retains in-frame clones only, with some absent. Among roughly 200,000 clones listed, 80% were seen once. Material for sequencing was peripheral blood. The receptors originated from a man between 60 and 75 years old with acute or convalescent COVID-19.

J is TRBJ1-2 and V is TRBV27; TRBD1 aligns across 7 bases. This CDR3 region has 16 residues. Germline V lookup: CDR1 MNHEY, CDR2 SMNVEV (reference sequence). Trimming cost V 2 bases and J 6 bases; bases outside gene matches: 12. Written as DNA, the CDR3 is TGTGCCAGCAGTTTAGGGGCCGGGACAGCTCTACATGGCTACACCTTC. Its translation is CASSLGAGTALHGYTF.

The chain uses TRBV5-6 and TRBJ2-7, with a possible D match to TRBD2 (6 bases). V gave up 5 bases and J gave up 1 base, with 10 bases separating them. The CDR3 sequence is 13 residues long. The germline V gene has CDR1 SGHDT and CDR2 YYEEEE. The CDR3 DNA reads TGTGCCAGCAGTTATAGCGGATCCTACGAGCAGTACTTC. Translated: CASSYSGSYEQYF.

The chain employs TRBV7-2 and TRBJ2-3, with 10 bases identical to TRBD2. The CDR3 totals 16 residues. Germline V gene data show CDR1 as SGHTA and CDR2 as FQGNSA. Trimming took 2 bases from V and 3 from J; bases not matched to a gene: 5. This CDR3 is CASSLLAGVGTDTQYF. CDR3 nucleotides: TGTGCCAGCAGCTTACTAGCGGGGGTCGGGACAGATACGCAGTATTTT.

CDR3 in DNA: TGTGCCATCAGTGAGTCTATCGGGAACGGCTACGAGCAGTACTTC. Its translation: CAISESIGNGYEQYF. The chain combines TRBV10-3 with TRBJ2-7, with D possibly TRBD2 on 5 matching bases. Germline V gene sequence: CDR1 ENHRY, CDR2 SYGVKD. The CDR3 is 15 amino acids. Trimming removed 0 bases at V and 3 bases at J, with 12 bases between.

The rearrangement joins TRBV12-5 to TRBJ1-1, with a possible D match to TRBD1 (5 bases). This CDR3 spans 14 amino acids. CDR1 is LGHNT and CDR2 is FRNRAP in the germline V gene. Trimming left V 5 bases short and J 1 base short, with 11 bases between. The DNA of the CDR3 is TGTGCTAGTGGTCCCCCGGGGGGGAACACTGAAGCTTTCTTT. Its protein product is CASGPPGGNTEAFF.

The rearrangement uses TRBV5-4 and TRBJ2-1, with 16 bases that match TRBD2. With V trimmed by 4 bases and J by 6 bases, 7 bases remained unmatched. The germline V gene has CDR1 SGHNT and CDR2 YYREEE (reference sequence). This CDR3 is built from 17 residues. The CDR3 DNA is TGTGCCAGCAGCCAGGGACTAGCGGGAGGGCCTTCCAATGAGCAGTTCTTC. Translating it yields CASSQGLAGGPSNEQFF.

J is TRBJ2-7 and V is TRBV7-9; 8 bases match TRBD2. Germline CDR1 SEHNR, CDR2 FQNEAQ (reference sequence). With V trimmed by 5 bases and J by 3 bases, 12 bases remained unmatched. The CDR3 is 16 amino acids. The CDR3 sequence: CASSPFVVSGNYEQYF. The CDR3 region has the DNA TGTGCCAGCAGCCCCTTCGTAGTTAGCGGGAACTACGAGCAGTACTTC.

This chain connects TRBV7-2 to TRBJ2-2, with 9 bases matching TRBD1. CDR3 size: 15 residues. CDR1 is SGHTA and CDR2 is FQGNSA in the germline V gene. V shed 4 bases and J 5 bases; nucleotides not matched to a gene: 5. In DNA, the CDR3 is TGTGCCAGCAGCTCGGACAGGGGCCCGACCGGGGAGCTGTTTTTT. It specifies CASSSDRGPTGELFF.

A few counts support this clone. V usage is TRBV6-4 and J usage is TRBJ1-6; D is uncertain. CDR1 is MRHNA, CDR2 SNTAGT, per germline. The ends were cut back, 5 bases at V and 9 bases at J, with 14 bases in the middle. The CDR3 totals 14 residues. The CDR3 region has the DNA TGTGCCAGCAGTATAGAGAGGAATGGTTCACCCCTCCACTTT. This gives the protein CASSIERNGSPLHF.

The V gene is TRBV6-5, the J gene TRBJ1-5; no clear D. Deletions cut 7 bases from V and 6 bases from J, with 13 bases between. This CDR3 is 13 amino acids long. Germline assignment: CDR1 MNHEY and CDR2 SVGAGI. CDR3 nucleotide sequence: TGTGCCAGCATGATGAGCCCTGGTCAGCCCCAGCATTTT. Its protein product is CASMMSPGQPQHF.

This clone was recorded many times. The chain is built from TRBV29-1 and TRBJ2-7; 9 bases line up with TRBD1. The CDR3 loop spans 14 amino acids. Per the germline V gene, CDR1 is SQVTM and CDR2 is ANQGSEA. V shed 4 bases, J shed 6 bases, and the junction held 10 bases outside the gene matches. The CDR3 reads CSVATGTGPSEQYF. The CDR3 DNA reads as TGCAGCGTTGCCACCGGGACAGGGCCGAGCGAGCAGTACTTC.

This rearrangement joins TRBV9 to TRBJ1-2; 10 bases align to TRBD1. The CDR3 runs 21 residues. Germline V gene sequence: CDR1 SGDLS, CDR2 YYNGEE. Trimming took 2 bases from V and 8 from J; bases not matched to a gene: 27. The CDR3: CASSVREPDGGPGTGVRGYTF. In DNA, the CDR3 is TGTGCCAGCAGCGTCCGAGAACCAGACGGCGGTCCCGGGACAGGGGTTCGGGGCTACACCTTC.

V usage is TRBV27 and J usage is TRBJ1-5, with D hard to call. The V gene's germline CDR1 is MNHEY and CDR2 SMNVEV (reference sequence). This CDR3 spans 14 amino acids. Deletions cut 6 bases from V and 4 bases from J, with 13 bases between. DNA for the CDR3: TGTGCCAGCAGACCCGGGGAGATTAATCAGCCCCAGCATTTT. Translated: CASRPGEINQPQHF.

The V call is TRBV2, the J call TRBJ2-5, with 9 bases matching TRBD2. Germline V gene data show CDR1 as SNHLY and CDR2 as FYNNEI. The length of the CDR3 is 18 residues. V was clipped by 6 bases and J by 1 base; unmatched bases: 15. DNA for the CDR3: TGTGCCAGCAGCCGAATAGGAGGCGGGGGGGCCCCCCAAGAGACCCAGTACTTC. This encodes CASSRIGGGGAPQETQYF.

In its sample, this clone was seen once. The CDR3 sequence: CASSEFNVWASPPEQYF. CDR3 DNA: TGTGCCAGCAGTGAATTTAACGTCTGGGCCTCCCCACCCGAGCAGTACTTC. The genes are TRBV6-1 and TRBJ2-7; D gene ambiguous. Germline V CDR1 and CDR2: MNHNS, SASEGT. CDR3 length equals 17 residues. With 2 bases removed from V and 6 bases from J, the gap between germline ends came to 23 bases.

V gene TRBV5-1 combines with J gene TRBJ2-7, with TRBD2 identical over 7 bases. Germline CDR1 is SGHRS and CDR2 is YFSETQ. The CDR3 covers 14 residues. V trimming: 3 bases; J trimming: 3 bases; junction bases outside the gene matches: 6. CDR3 in amino acids: CASSSTGTNYEQYF. Here the CDR3 DNA reads TGCGCCAGCAGCTCCACCGGGACTAACTACGAGCAGTACTTC.

The chain carries TRBV10-3 and TRBJ1-2; tentatively, D is TRBD1 (5 bases). Trimming removed 3 bases from V and 2 bases from J, with 7 bases in between. Germline CDR1 ENHRY, CDR2 SYGVKD. The CDR3 covers 13 residues. This CDR3 is CAISEAGNYGYTF. The CDR3, as DNA: TGTGCCATCAGTGAAGCAGGGAACTATGGCTACACCTTC.

This rearrangement joins TRBV5-1 to TRBJ2-1; TRBD2 matches 13 bases. This CDR3 spans 18 amino acids. Germline-derived CDR1 and CDR2 are SGHRS and YFSETQ. Trimming took 0 bases from V and 10 from J; bases not matched to a gene: 13. This CDR3 is CASSLEGLAGELRNEQFF. In nucleotides, the CDR3 is TGCGCCAGCAGCTTGGAAGGACTAGCGGGAGAGTTGAGGAACGAGCAGTTCTTC. The full variable domain, with the rest looked up from reference TRBV5-1 and TRBJ2-1, is KAGVTQTPRYLIKTRGQQVTLSCSPISGHRSVSWYQQTPGQGLQFLFEYFSETQRNKGNFPGRFSGRQFSNSRSEMNVSTLELGDSALYLCASSLEGLAGELRNEQFFGPGTRLTVL.

This clone occurred once. The genes are TRBV12-3 or TRBV12-4 and TRBJ2-7; the match to TRBD1 covers 7 bases. The CDR3 consists of 13 residues. Trimming removed 5 bases from V and 3 bases from J; junction bases left unmatched: 4. The CDR3 DNA reads TGTGCCAGCAGTGTGGGACAGCTCTACGAGCAGTACTTC. Encoded protein: CASSVGQLYEQYF.

The genes are TRBV21-1 and TRBJ2-1; TRBD1 reflects the table's D call only, with no check against the DNA. TRBV21-1 is reported as a pseudogene. CDR3 size: 11 residues. The CDR3 sequence is CASSKGQAQFF. CDR3 coding DNA: TGTGCCAGCAGCAAAGGACAGGCACAGTTCTTC.